These 30 T cell receptor beta chains share one sample of origin, sequenced in a study of T-cell memory formation after mild COVID-19. TCRdb redid the calling of the 5' RACE reads with MiXCR, one entry per CDR3 protein. The sample includes around 250,000 distinct CDR3 sequences, 8.5% to 9.5% of them seen just once. The specimen sequenced was PBMCs or a T cell subset sorted from them (not recorded which). These receptors all stem from a man between 18 and 29 years old who had mild COVID-19 (a few samples of this study predate the infection). Cell type and time point are not known.

This chain joins TRBV7-2 and TRBJ1-2; 7 bases align to TRBD1. Germline V gives CDR1 SGHTA, CDR2 FQGNSA. CDR3 length: 15 amino acids. V dropped 8 bases and J dropped 9; count of bases not matched to a gene: 18. The CDR3 DNA sequence: TGTGCCAGCGGGGAGACATGGGAGGGGGCAGGTAGCTACACCTTC. Protein product: CASGETWEGAGSYTF.

This clonotype was observed a single time. The rearrangement joins TRBV4-2 to TRBJ1-1; possible D gene TRBD1, 5 bases. Germline lookup yields CDR1 LGHNA and CDR2 YNFKEQ. V lost 4 bases to trimming and J lost 6 bases, with 18 bases between them. This CDR3 has 15 residues. CDR3 loop: CASSPAGHGSSEAFF. The CDR3 bases are TGTGCCAGCAGCCCTGCCGGACACGGGTCATCTGAAGCTTTCTTT.

The J gene is TRBJ2-7, the V gene TRBV5-1; D gene unclear. Trimming took 0 bases from V and 4 from J, leaving 8 bases between them. The CDR3 is 13 residues long. Germline V gene data show CDR1 as SGHRS and CDR2 as YFSETQ. CDR3 sequence reads: CASSLDNKYEQYF. CDR3 DNA sequence: TGCGCCAGCAGCTTGGATAACAAATACGAGCAGTACTTC. Filled out from reference TRBV5-1 and TRBJ2-7, the complete variable domain reads KAGVTQTPRYLIKTRGQQVTLSCSPISGHRSVSWYQQTPGQGLQFLFEYFSETQRNKGNFPGRFSGRQFSNSRSEMNVSTLELGDSALYLCASSLDNKYEQYFGPGTRLTVT.

The V gene is TRBV7-3, the J gene TRBJ2-2, with 9 nucleotides matching TRBD1. CDR3 length: 19 amino acids. Trimming took 8 bases from V and 1 from J; bases not matched to a gene: 17. The germline CDR1 and CDR2 sequences are SGHTA and FQGTGA. The CDR3 loop is CASGRFGKQGAKNTGELFF. In DNA form, the CDR3 reads TGTGCCAGCGGACGGTTCGGGAAACAGGGGGCAAAGAACACCGGGGAGCTGTTTTTT.

This clonotype was seen repeatedly, ten times or more. Here the CDR3 reads CASSSRGPQSNQPQHF. The CDR3 nucleotides are TGTGCCAGCAGTTCTAGAGGTCCCCAAAGCAATCAGCCCCAGCATTTT. The chain is built from TRBV6-5 and TRBJ1-5; D remains ambiguous. V was shortened by 4 bases and J by 1 base, with 14 bases between the two germline ends. The CDR3 has 16 amino acids. The germline CDR1 and CDR2 sequences are MNHEY and SVGAGI.

This clonotype was detected many times. V usage is TRBV12-3 or TRBV12-4 and J usage is TRBJ1-5; 9 bases map to TRBD1. J gave up 4 bases and V 6 bases, and 7 bases lay outside the gene matches. The CDR3 consists of 15 residues. CDR3 coding DNA: TGTGCCAGCAGCCAGGACAGGGGAGGAAATCAGCCCCAGCATTTT. Its translation: CASSQDRGGNQPQHF.

The sample holds a few counts of this clonotype. The J gene is TRBJ2-2, the V gene TRBV11-1, with D perhaps being TRBD1 or TRBD2 (7 bases each). Germline V gives CDR1 SGHAT, CDR2 FQDESV (reference sequence). Trimming shortened V by 7 bases and J by 8 bases, and 17 bases separated the two germline ends. This CDR3 is built from 14 residues. In DNA form, the CDR3 reads TGTGCCAGCATTGACAGGGAGGGCGTGGGGGAGCTGTTTTTT. Translating it yields CASIDREGVGELFF.

This clonotype was counted a few times. J is TRBJ1-6 and V is TRBV4-3; possible D gene TRBD1, 6 bases. V was pared by 0 bases and J by 7 bases, with 13 bases between. Germline V gene lookup returns CDR1 LGHNA and CDR2 YSLEER. CDR3 length equals 16 residues. This CDR3 is CASSQDPQGRNSPLHF. In DNA form, the CDR3 reads TGCGCCAGCAGCCAAGACCCTCAGGGGAGAAATTCACCCCTCCACTTT.

The rearrangement joins TRBV6-6 to TRBJ2-1; D gene uncertain. Deletions cut 4 bases from V and 0 bases from J, with 7 bases between. Germline V CDR1 and CDR2: MNHNY, SVGAGI (reference sequence). This CDR3 contains 14 residues. The CDR3 reads CASSSASSYNEQFF. CDR3 bases: TGTGCCAGCAGTTCGGCTAGCTCCTACAATGAGCAGTTCTTC.

This sequence joins TRBV5-6 and TRBJ1-5, with a tentative D call TRBD1 (5 bases). This CDR3 region has 15 residues. Germline loops: CDR1 SGHDT, CDR2 YYEEEE. The V and J ends lost 0 bases and 7 bases respectively, with 14 bases between them. In DNA, the CDR3 is TGTGCCAGCAGCTTGGGGCAGGGAAATTTCCAGCCCCAGCATTTT. Its translation is CASSLGQGNFQPQHF.

The chain links TRBV5-1 to TRBJ2-2; 8 bases match TRBD1. V gave up 3 bases and J gave up 1 base; unmatched junction bases: 5. Germline V gene data show CDR1 as SGHRS and CDR2 as YFSETQ. There are 16 residues in the CDR3. The CDR3 reads CASSSTGTGNTGELFF. CDR3 nucleotides: TGCGCCAGCAGCTCAACCGGGACAGGGAACACCGGGGAGCTGTTTTTT.

This clonotype was seen only a few times. The chain carries TRBV6-2 or TRBV6-3 and TRBJ1-1, with D maybe TRBD1 (6 bases). Deletions cut 4 bases from V and 7 bases from J, with 13 bases between. The CDR3 extends over 13 amino acids. Looked up from germline, CDR1 is MNHEY and CDR2 is SVGEGT. The CDR3 sequence: CASSLTRGNEAFF. Here the CDR3 DNA reads TGTGCCAGCAGTTTAACGAGGGGGAATGAAGCTTTCTTT.

There are a few counts of this clonotype. The V call is TRBV20-1, the J call TRBJ2-3, with 8 bases identical to TRBD2. With V trimmed by 5 bases and J by 4 bases, 5 bases remained unmatched. Germline assignment: CDR1 DFQATT and CDR2 SNEGSKA (reference sequence). The CDR3 contains 13 residues. The CDR3: CSALAGGSDTQYF. For the CDR3, the DNA is TGCAGTGCTCTGGCGGGGGGCTCAGATACGCAGTATTTT.

In this sample, this clonotype turned up many times. This chain uses TRBV5-1 with TRBJ2-2; 8 bases are a match to TRBD1. Trimming at V came to 5 bases and at J to 3 bases, leaving 6 bases not matched to a gene. CDR1 is SGHRS and CDR2 is YFSETQ in the germline V gene. This CDR3 is built from 15 residues. The DNA of the CDR3 is TGCGCCAGCAGGCCCGGACAGGGTGACACCGGGGAGCTGTTTTTT. It yields the protein CASRPGQGDTGELFF.

This clonotype occurred a few times. The V call is TRBV7-2, the J call TRBJ1-6, with D perhaps TRBD1 (6 bases). V was trimmed by 5 bases and J by 6 bases, leaving 11 bases between them. The length of the CDR3 is 14 residues. The germline CDR1 and CDR2 sequences are SGHTA and FQGNSA. The CDR3 loop is CASSLQGGNSPLHF. CDR3 DNA sequence: TGTGCCAGCAGCCTACAGGGTGGTAATTCACCCCTCCACTTT.

The chain employs TRBV7-9 and TRBJ1-1; D unclear. The CDR3 covers 15 residues. The V and J ends lost 4 bases and 1 base respectively, with 13 bases between them. Germline V gene lookup returns CDR1 SEHNR and CDR2 FQNEAQ (reference sequence). Here the CDR3 DNA reads TGTGCCAGCAGCTCTATGGGGTTGCGGAACACTGAAGCTTTCTTT. Translation: CASSSMGLRNTEAFF.

There are a few counts of this clonotype. The chain carries TRBV12-3 or TRBV12-4 and TRBJ2-1; 9 bases match TRBD2. CDR3 length: 15 amino acids. V lost 3 bases to trimming and J lost 3 bases; unmatched junction nucleotides: 3. The CDR3 sequence is CASSLSGGSYNEQFF. CDR3 nucleotides: TGTGCCAGCAGTTTGAGCGGGGGGAGCTACAATGAGCAGTTCTTC.

The V gene is TRBV5-5, the J gene TRBJ2-5; D call uncertain. CDR3 length: 15 amino acids. Germline V lookup: CDR1 SGHKS, CDR2 YYEKEE (reference sequence). Deletions cut 5 bases from V and 1 base from J, with 15 bases between. CDR3 residues: CASSTPGRSQETQYF. The CDR3 nucleotides read TGTGCCAGCAGTACCCCCGGGCGGTCCCAAGAGACCCAGTACTTC. The whole variable domain, filled in from reference TRBV5-5 and TRBJ2-5, reads DAGVTQSPTHLIKTRGQQVTLRCSPISGHKSVSWYQQVLGQGPQFIFQYYEKEERGRGNFPDRFSARQFPNYSSELNVNALLLGDSALYLCASSTPGRSQETQYFGPGTRLLVL.

The chain employs TRBV29-1 and TRBJ2-3, with 10 bases matching TRBD2. With V trimmed by 6 bases and J by 1 base, 19 bases remained unmatched. Germline V gene sequence: CDR1 SQVTM, CDR2 ANQGSEA. This CDR3 is built from 19 residues. In DNA form, the CDR3 reads TGCAGCGTAATACCCATAGCGGGGGGCGTTTCAAGCCGCACAGATACGCAGTATTTT. This translates into CSVIPIAGGVSSRTDTQYF.

This clonotype was seen at least ten times. The gene calls are TRBV7-2 and TRBJ1-1; D not resolved. The ends were cut back, 2 bases at V and 4 bases at J, with 11 bases in the middle. Per germline, CDR1 SGHTA and CDR2 FQGNSA. This CDR3 has 14 residues. For the CDR3, the DNA is TGTGCCAGCAGCTTACGGGGTGCGAGCACTGAAGCTTTCTTT. It is translated as CASSLRGASTEAFF.

The chain is built from TRBV2 and TRBJ2-6, with a possible D match to TRBD2 (6 bases). The CDR3 is 17 residues long. Germline CDR1 is SNHLY and CDR2 is FYNNEI. Trimming pared 6 bases from V and 0 bases from J, leaving 15 bases between. The CDR3 DNA reads as TGTGCCAGCAGGGAGTGGATGGGGGGCTCTGGGGCCAACGTCCTGACTTTC. It codes for CASREWMGGSGANVLTF.

The table lists this clonotype with a few counts. J is TRBJ1-1 and V is TRBV6-2 or TRBV6-3; D ambiguous. This CDR3 spans 14 amino acids. Germline CDR1 MNHEY, CDR2 SVGEGT. V was shortened by 5 bases and J by 1 base, with 11 bases between the two germline ends. The CDR3 reads CASSRPGSNTEAFF. In DNA, the CDR3 is TGTGCCAGCAGTCGGCCCGGGTCGAACACTGAAGCTTTCTTT.

This chain links TRBV28 with TRBJ2-7; TRBD1 matches at 8 bases. After removal of 4 bases from V and 3 bases from J, the junction contained 11 bases not matched to a gene. CDR1 and CDR2 from the germline V gene are MDHEN and SYDVKM. The CDR3 runs to 16 residues. Here the CDR3 reads CASSYSGGLSHYEQYF. The CDR3 nucleotides are TGTGCCAGCAGTTATTCAGGGGGCCTTTCCCACTACGAGCAGTACTTC.

The chain recombines TRBV10-3 with TRBJ1-1; D not resolved. Germline CDR1 and CDR2: ENHRY and SYGVKD. Trimming pared 1 base from V and 0 bases from J, leaving 0 bases between. There are 12 residues in the CDR3. The CDR3 region is CAISELNTEAFF. In nucleotides, the CDR3 is TGTGCCATCAGTGAGTTGAACACTGAAGCTTTCTTT.

This clonotype was counted at least ten times. The chain combines TRBV5-1 with TRBJ2-3; no reliable D call. The CDR3 loop spans 13 amino acids. Germline CDR1 SGHRS, CDR2 YFSETQ. Trimming took 5 bases from V and 0 from J, leaving 7 bases between them. This chain's CDR3 is CASRTDSTDTQYF. CDR3 in DNA: TGCGCCAGCAGGACGGACAGCACAGATACGCAGTATTTT.

This clonotype was counted between two and nine times. The junction shows a germline mismatch at one end, possibly a read error. The chain couples TRBV5-4 to TRBJ1-2; no definite D call. This CDR3 has 10 residues. Per germline, CDR1 SGHNT and CDR2 YYREEE (reference sequence). CDR3 sequence (DNA): TGTGCCACCGGACTTCCACTCGGGGTCTTC. The encoded protein is CATGLPLGVF.

This clonotype was counted a few times. The chain couples TRBV3-1 to TRBJ1-2; tentatively, D is TRBD1 (5 bases). Germline CDR1 reads LGHDT; CDR2 reads YNNKEL (reference sequence). V gave up 7 bases and J gave up 8 bases, with 14 bases separating them. The CDR3 contains 12 residues. In DNA, the CDR3 is TGTGCCAGCACCCCAGGTCGGGGCGGCTACACCTTC. It is translated as CASTPGRGGYTF.

The chain has TRBV7-9 and TRBJ2-1, with D perhaps matching TRBD2 (6 bases). The germline gives CDR1 SEHNR, CDR2 FQNEAQ (reference sequence). With 3 bases removed from V and 8 bases from J, the gap between germline ends came to 8 bases. This CDR3 contains 12 residues. The CDR3 sequence is CASSFSGYEQFF. CDR3 in DNA: TGTGCCAGCAGCTTTAGCGGCTATGAGCAGTTCTTC.

This clonotype was detected many times. The chain carries TRBV5-1 and TRBJ2-1; 8 positions match TRBD1. Germline V gene sequence: CDR1 SGHRS, CDR2 YFSETQ. V lost 0 bases and J lost 3; bases outside the gene matches: 2. This CDR3 is built from 15 residues. CDR3 amino acids: CASSLGQGIYNEQFF. The CDR3, as DNA: TGCGCCAGCAGCTTGGGACAGGGGATCTACAATGAGCAGTTCTTC.

This clonotype was counted between two and nine times. The chain employs TRBV4-1 and TRBJ2-7, with 8 bases fitting TRBD2. Per germline, CDR1 MGHRA and CDR2 YSYEKL. CDR3 length: 15 amino acids. The V segment lost 1 base and the J segment 7 bases; nucleotides outside the gene matches: 9. The CDR3: CASSQGLAGPEEQYF. Here the CDR3 DNA reads TGCGCCAGCAGCCAAGGCTTAGCGGGGCCAGAGGAGCAGTACTTC.